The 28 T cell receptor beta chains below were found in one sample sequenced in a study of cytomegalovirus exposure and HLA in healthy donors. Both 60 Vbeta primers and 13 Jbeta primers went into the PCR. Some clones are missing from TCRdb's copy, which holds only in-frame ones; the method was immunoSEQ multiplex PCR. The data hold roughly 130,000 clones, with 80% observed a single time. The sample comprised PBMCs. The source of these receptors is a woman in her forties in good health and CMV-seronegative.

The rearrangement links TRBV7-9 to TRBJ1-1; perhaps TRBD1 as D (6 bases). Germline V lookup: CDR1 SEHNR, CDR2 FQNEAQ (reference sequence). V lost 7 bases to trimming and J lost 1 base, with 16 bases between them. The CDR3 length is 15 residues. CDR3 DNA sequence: TGTGCCAGCAACATCGGGGGGCGGAGGAACACTGAAGCTTTCTTT. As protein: CASNIGGRRNTEAFF.

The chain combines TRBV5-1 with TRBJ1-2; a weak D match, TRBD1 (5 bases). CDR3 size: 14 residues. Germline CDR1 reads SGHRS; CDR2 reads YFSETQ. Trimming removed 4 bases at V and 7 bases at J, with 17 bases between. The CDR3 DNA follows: TGCGCCAGCAGCCTAACGCAGGGATCGAGTGGCTACACCTTC. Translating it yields CASSLTQGSSGYTF.

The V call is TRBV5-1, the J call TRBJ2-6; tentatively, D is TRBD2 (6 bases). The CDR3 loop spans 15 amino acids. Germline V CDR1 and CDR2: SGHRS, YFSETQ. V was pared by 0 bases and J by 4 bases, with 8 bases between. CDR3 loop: CASSLEGRGANVLTF. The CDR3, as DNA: TGCGCCAGCAGCTTGGAGGGGAGGGGGGCCAACGTCCTGACTTTC.

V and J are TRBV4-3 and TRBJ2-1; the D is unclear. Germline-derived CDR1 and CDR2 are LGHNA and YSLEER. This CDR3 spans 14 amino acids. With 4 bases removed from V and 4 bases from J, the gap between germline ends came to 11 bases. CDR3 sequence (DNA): TGCGCCAGCAGCCTAACGGTGACTTACAATGAGCAGTTCTTC. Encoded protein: CASSLTVTYNEQFF.

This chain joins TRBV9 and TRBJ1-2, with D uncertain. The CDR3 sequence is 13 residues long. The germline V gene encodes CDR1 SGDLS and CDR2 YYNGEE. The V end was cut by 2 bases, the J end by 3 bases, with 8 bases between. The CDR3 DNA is TGTGCCAGCAGCGTGTCAGATGACTATGGCTACACCTTC. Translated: CASSVSDDYGYTF.

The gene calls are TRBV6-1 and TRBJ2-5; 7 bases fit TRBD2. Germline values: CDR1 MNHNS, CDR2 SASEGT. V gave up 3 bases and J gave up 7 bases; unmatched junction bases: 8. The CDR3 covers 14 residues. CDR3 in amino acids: CASSEGRGSGTQYF. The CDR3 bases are TGTGCCAGCAGTGAGGGGCGGGGGTCAGGGACCCAGTACTTC.

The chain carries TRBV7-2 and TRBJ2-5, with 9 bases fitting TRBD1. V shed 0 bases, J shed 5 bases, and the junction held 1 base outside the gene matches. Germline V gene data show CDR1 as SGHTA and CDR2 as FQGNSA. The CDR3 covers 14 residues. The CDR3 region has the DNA TGTGCCAGCAGCTTAGCGGGACAGGGCGAGACCCAGTACTTC. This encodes CASSLAGQGETQYF. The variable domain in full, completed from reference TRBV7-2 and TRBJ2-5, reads GAGVSQSPSNKVTEKGKDVELRCDPISGHTALYWYRQSLGQGLEFLIYFQGNSAPDKSGLPSDRFSAERTGGSVSTLTIQRTQQEDSAVYLCASSLAGQGETQYFGPGTRLLVL.

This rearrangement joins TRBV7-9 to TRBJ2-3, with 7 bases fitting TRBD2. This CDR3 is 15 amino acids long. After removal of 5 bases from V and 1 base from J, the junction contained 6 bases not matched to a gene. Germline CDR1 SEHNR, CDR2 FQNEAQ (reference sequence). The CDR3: CASSRGGGGTDTQYF. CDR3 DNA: TGTGCCAGCAGCCGTGGGGGAGGGGGCACAGATACGCAGTATTTT.

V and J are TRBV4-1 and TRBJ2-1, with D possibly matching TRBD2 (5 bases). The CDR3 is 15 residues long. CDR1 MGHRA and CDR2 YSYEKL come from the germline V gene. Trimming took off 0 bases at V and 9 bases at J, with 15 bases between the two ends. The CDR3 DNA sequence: TGCGCCAGCAGCCAAGAGGGCAGAAGGGCGGGTGAGCAGTTCTTC. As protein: CASSQEGRRAGEQFF.

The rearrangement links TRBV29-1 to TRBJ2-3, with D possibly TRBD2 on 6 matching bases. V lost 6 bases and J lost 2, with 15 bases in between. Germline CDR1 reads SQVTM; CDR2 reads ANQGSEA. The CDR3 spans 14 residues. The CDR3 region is CSVRDGLFTDTQYF. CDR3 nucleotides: TGCAGCGTGCGGGACGGATTGTTCACAGATACGCAGTATTTT.

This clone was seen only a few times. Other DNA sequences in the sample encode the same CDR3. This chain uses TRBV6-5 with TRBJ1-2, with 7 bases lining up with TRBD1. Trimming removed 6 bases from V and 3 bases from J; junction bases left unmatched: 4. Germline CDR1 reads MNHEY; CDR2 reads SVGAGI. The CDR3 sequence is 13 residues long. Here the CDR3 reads CASSLTGDYGYTF. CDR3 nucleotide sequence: TGTGCCAGCAGCCTCACAGGGGACTATGGCTACACCTTC.

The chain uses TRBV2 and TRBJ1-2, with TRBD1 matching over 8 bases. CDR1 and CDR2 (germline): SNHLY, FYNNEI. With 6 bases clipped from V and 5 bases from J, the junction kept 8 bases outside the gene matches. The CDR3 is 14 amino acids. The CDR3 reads CASRPQGGHYGYTF. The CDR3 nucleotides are TGTGCCAGCAGGCCACAGGGGGGACATTATGGCTACACCTTC.

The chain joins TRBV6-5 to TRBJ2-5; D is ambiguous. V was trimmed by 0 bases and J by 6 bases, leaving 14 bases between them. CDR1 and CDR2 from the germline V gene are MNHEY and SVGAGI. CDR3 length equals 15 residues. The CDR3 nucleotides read TGTGCCAGCAGTTACTCGATTTATGGGCTGAAGACCCAGTACTTC. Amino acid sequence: CASSYSIYGLKTQYF.

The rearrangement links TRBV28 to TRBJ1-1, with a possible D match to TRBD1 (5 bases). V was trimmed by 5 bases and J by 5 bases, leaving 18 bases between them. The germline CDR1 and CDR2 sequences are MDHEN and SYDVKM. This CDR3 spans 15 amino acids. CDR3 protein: CASSPPGLGGTEAFF. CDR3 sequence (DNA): TGTGCCAGCAGTCCGCCTGGATTGGGGGGGACTGAAGCTTTCTTT.

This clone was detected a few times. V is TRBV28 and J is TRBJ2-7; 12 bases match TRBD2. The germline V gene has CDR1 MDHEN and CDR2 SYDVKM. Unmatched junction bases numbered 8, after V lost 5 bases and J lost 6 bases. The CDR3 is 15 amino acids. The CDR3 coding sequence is TGTGCCAGCAGTCGCAAGACTAGCGGGAGTGCCGAGCAGTACTTC. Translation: CASSRKTSGSAEQYF.

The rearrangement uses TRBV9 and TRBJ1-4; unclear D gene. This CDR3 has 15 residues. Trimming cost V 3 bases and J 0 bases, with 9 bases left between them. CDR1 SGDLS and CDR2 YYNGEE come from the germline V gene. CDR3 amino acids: CASSASGTTNEKLFF. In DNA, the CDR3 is TGTGCCAGCAGCGCCTCGGGGACAACTAATGAAAAACTGTTTTTT.

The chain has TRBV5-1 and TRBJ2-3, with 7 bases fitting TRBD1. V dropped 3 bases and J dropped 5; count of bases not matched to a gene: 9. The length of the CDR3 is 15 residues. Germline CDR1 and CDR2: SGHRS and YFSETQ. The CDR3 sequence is CASSSVWQGEDTQYF. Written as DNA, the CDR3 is TGCGCCAGCAGCTCGGTGTGGCAGGGGGAAGATACGCAGTATTTT. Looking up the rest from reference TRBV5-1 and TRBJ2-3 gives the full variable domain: KAGVTQTPRYLIKTRGQQVTLSCSPISGHRSVSWYQQTPGQGLQFLFEYFSETQRNKGNFPGRFSGRQFSNSRSEMNVSTLELGDSALYLCASSSVWQGEDTQYFGPGTRLTVL.

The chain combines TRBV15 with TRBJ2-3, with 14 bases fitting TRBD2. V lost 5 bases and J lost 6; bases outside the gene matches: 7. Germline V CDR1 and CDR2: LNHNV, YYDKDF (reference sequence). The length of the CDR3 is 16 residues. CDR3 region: CATSPGLAGGGDTQYF. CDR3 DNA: TGTGCCACCAGCCCCGGACTAGCGGGGGGCGGGGATACGCAGTATTTT.

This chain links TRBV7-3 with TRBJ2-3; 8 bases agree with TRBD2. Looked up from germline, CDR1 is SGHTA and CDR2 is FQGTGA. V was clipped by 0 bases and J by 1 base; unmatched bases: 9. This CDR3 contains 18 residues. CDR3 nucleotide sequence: TGTGCCAGCAGCTTAACCACAGGGCCCGGGAGGGGCACAGATACGCAGTATTTT. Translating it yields CASSLTTGPGRGTDTQYF.

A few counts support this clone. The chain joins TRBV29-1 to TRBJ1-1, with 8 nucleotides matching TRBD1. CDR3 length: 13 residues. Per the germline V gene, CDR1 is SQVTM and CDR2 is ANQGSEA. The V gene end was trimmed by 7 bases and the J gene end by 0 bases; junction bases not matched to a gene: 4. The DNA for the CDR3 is TGCAGCGCCAGGGGGCTGATGAACACTGAAGCTTTCTTT. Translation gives CSARGLMNTEAFF.

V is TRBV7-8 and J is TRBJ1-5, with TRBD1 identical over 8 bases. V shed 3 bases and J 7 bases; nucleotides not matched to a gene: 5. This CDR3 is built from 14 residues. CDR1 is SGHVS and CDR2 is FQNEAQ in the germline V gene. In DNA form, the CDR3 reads TGTGCCAGCAGCTTCGGACAGGGCGGCCAGCCCCAGCATTTT. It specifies CASSFGQGGQPQHF. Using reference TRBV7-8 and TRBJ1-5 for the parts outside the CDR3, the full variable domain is GAGVSQSPRYKVAKRGQDVALRCDPISGHVSLFWYQQALGQGPEFLTYFQNEAQLDKSGLPSDRFFAERPEGSVSTLKIQRTQQEDSAVYLCASSFGQGGQPQHFGDGTRLSIL.

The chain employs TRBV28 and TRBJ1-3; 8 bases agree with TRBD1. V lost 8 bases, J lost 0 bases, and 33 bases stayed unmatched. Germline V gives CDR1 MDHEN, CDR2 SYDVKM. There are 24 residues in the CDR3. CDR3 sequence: CASLSQLMLGRGQRHNISGNTIYF. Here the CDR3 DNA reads TGTGCCAGCCTCAGTCAGCTCATGTTAGGCAGGGGGCAGCGACACAACATCTCTGGAAACACCATATATTTT.

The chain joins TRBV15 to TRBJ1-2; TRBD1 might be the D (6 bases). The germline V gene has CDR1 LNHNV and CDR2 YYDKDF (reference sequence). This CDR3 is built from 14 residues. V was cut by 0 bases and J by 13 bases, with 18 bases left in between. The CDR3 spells CATSRDGKSGTRTF. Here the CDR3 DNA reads TGTGCCACCAGCAGAGACGGAAAAAGTGGGACACGCACCTTC. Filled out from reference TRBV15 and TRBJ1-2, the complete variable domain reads DAMVIQNPRYQVTQFGKPVTLSCSQTLNHNVMYWYQQKSSQAPKLLFHYYDKDFNNEADTPDNFQSRRPNTSFCFLDIRSPGLGDTAMYLCATSRDGKSGTRTFGSGTRLTVV.

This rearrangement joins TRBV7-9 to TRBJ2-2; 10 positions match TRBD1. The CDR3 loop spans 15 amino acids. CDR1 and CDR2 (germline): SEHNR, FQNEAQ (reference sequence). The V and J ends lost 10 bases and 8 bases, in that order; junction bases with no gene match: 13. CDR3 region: CAMPTGGPLRGELFF. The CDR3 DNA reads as TGTGCCATGCCGACAGGGGGCCCCTTGAGGGGGGAGCTGTTTTTT.

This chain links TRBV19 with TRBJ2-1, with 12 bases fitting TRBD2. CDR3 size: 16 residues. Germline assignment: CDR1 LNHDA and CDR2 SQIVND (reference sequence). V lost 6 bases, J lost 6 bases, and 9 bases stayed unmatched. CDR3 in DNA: TGTGCCAGTAGGGCACTCGCGGGACTAGCGGGCAATGAGCAGTTCTTC. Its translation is CASRALAGLAGNEQFF.

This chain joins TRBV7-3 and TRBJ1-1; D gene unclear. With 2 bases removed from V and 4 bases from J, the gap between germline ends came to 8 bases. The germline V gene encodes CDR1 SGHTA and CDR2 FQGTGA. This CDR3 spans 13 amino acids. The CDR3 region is CASSLGLATEAFF. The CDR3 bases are TGTGCCAGCAGCTTAGGACTCGCCACTGAAGCTTTCTTT.

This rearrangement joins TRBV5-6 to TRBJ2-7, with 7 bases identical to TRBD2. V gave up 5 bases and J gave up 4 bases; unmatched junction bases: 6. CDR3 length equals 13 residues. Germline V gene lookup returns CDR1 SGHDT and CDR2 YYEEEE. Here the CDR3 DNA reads TGTGCCAGCAGTTGGGGGGGTAGGTACGAGCAGTACTTC. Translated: CASSWGGRYEQYF.

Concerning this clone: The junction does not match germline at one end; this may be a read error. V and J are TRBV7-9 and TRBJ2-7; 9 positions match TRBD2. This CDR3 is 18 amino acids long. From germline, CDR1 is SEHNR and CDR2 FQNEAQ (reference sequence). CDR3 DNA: TGTTCCAGCAGCTCCACCACAATAGCGGGGGCAAAACGCTACGAGCAGTACTTC. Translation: CSSSSTTIAGAKRYEQYF.